One sample yielded the 19 T cell receptor beta chains listed below, sequenced in a study of T cell changes during pregnancy in multiple sclerosis. Method: immunoSEQ multiplex PCR; TCRdb's copy keeps in-frame clones and lacks some. The sample shows about 64,000 clones, around 96% of them seen only once. Source: CD8+ T cells from peripheral blood mononuclear cells, taken after pregnancy. Receptor source: a female donor with multiple sclerosis, enrolled in a pregnancy study.

The chain has TRBV28 and TRBJ1-1, with 9 bases that match TRBD1. Germline V CDR1 and CDR2: MDHEN, SYDVKM. The CDR3 has 14 amino acids. V dropped 5 bases and J dropped 5; count of bases not matched to a gene: 6. The CDR3 coding sequence is TGTGCCAGCAGTCCCGGGACAGGGACAACTGAAGCTTTCTTT. Translation: CASSPGTGTTEAFF.

The V call is TRBV27, the J call TRBJ2-1; D is unresolved. Germline CDR1 MNHEY, CDR2 SMNVEV (reference sequence). V lost 2 bases to trimming and J lost 0 bases, with 8 bases between them. CDR3 length: 15 residues. This CDR3 is CASSLTPSSYNEQFF. Here the CDR3 DNA reads TGTGCCAGCAGTTTAACTCCGAGCTCCTACAATGAGCAGTTCTTC.

The genes are TRBV7-3 and TRBJ2-1; D may be TRBD1 (5 bases). The germline CDR1 and CDR2 sequences are SGHTA and FQGTGA. V was clipped by 1 base and J by 6 bases, with 19 bases between them. The CDR3 consists of 17 residues. The DNA of the CDR3 is TGTGCCAGCAGCTTAAGGGCAGGGTCAATCGACGGCAATGAGCAGTTCTTC. It encodes CASSLRAGSIDGNEQFF.

V is TRBV7-6 and J is TRBJ2-3; 13 bases are a match to TRBD2. This CDR3 is 16 amino acids long. CDR1 and CDR2 (germline): SGHVS, FNYEAQ. Trimming at V came to 3 bases and at J to 5 bases, leaving 5 bases not matched to a gene. The CDR3 region is CASSLGTSGTRDTQYF. CDR3 in DNA: TGTGCCAGCAGCTTGGGGACTAGCGGGACGCGAGATACGCAGTATTTT.

The chain links TRBV19 to TRBJ2-1, with 15 bases that match TRBD2. CDR1 and CDR2 from the germline V gene are LNHDA and SQIVND (reference sequence). The CDR3 totals 16 residues. V lost 3 bases to trimming and J lost 10 bases; unmatched junction nucleotides: 7. The CDR3 loop is CASSIGLAGGPGEQFF. The CDR3 nucleotides read TGTGCCAGTAGTATCGGACTAGCGGGAGGGCCGGGCGAGCAGTTCTTC.

This chain links TRBV28 with TRBJ2-1; no clear D gene. This CDR3 region has 17 residues. V dropped 3 bases and J dropped 0 bases, with 15 bases sitting between them. Germline lookup yields CDR1 MDHEN and CDR2 SYDVKM. CDR3 DNA sequence: TGTGCCAGCAGTTTTGGCGGCTCTAGGAGCTCCTACAATGAGCAGTTCTTC. It encodes CASSFGGSRSSYNEQFF.

The rearrangement uses TRBV29-1 and TRBJ1-4; possible D gene TRBD1, 6 bases. This CDR3 spans 13 amino acids. Germline assignment: CDR1 SQVTM and CDR2 ANQGSEA. Trimming removed 6 bases at V and 0 bases at J, with 8 bases between. The CDR3 spells CSVGQTTNEKLFF. For the CDR3, the DNA is TGCAGCGTCGGACAGACAACTAATGAAAAACTGTTTTTT.

The J gene is TRBJ2-7, the V gene TRBV7-2, with 8 bases identical to TRBD2. CDR3 length: 16 residues. Trimming removed 4 bases from V and 2 bases from J; junction bases left unmatched: 10. CDR1 and CDR2 (germline): SGHTA, FQGNSA. The CDR3 spells CASSSYSAGGPYEQYF. The CDR3 region has the DNA TGTGCCAGCAGCTCCTACTCTGCGGGAGGACCCTACGAGCAGTACTTC.

V and J are TRBV6-5 and TRBJ1-2, with 7 bases matching TRBD1. The CDR3 is 15 residues long. CDR1 and CDR2 from the germline V gene are MNHEY and SVGAGI. Trimming removed 0 bases from V and 8 bases from J; junction bases left unmatched: 9. CDR3 sequence: CASSYSSGGGLGYTF. CDR3 nucleotide sequence: TGTGCCAGCAGTTACTCGTCGGGAGGGGGCTTAGGCTACACCTTC.

The rearrangement uses TRBV28 and TRBJ1-5, with 10 bases identical to TRBD1. Losses at the gene ends were 3 bases for V and 4 bases for J; bases not matched to a gene: 6. Germline V lookup: CDR1 MDHEN, CDR2 SYDVKM. The CDR3 totals 16 residues. The CDR3 DNA sequence: TGTGCCAGCAGTTTTACGTGGGGACAGGGGAATCAGCCCCAGCATTTT. The encoded protein is CASSFTWGQGNQPQHF.

The gene calls are TRBV13 and TRBJ2-1, with TRBD2 matching 10 bases. Germline CDR1 and CDR2: PRHDT and FYEKMQ (reference sequence). The CDR3 is 17 amino acids. The ends lost 4 bases at V and 0 bases at J; junction bases unmatched: 6. CDR3: CASSSLAGVGSYNEQFF. The CDR3 coding sequence is TGTGCCAGCAGCTCCCTAGCGGGAGTCGGCTCCTACAATGAGCAGTTCTTC. Full variable domain (rest looked up from reference TRBV13 and TRBJ2-1): AAGVIQSPRHLIKEKRETATLKCYPIPRHDTVYWYQQGPGQDPQFLISFYEKMQSDKGSIPDRFSAQQFSDYHSELNMSSLELGDSALYFCASSSLAGVGSYNEQFFGPGTRLTVL.

The J gene is TRBJ2-1, the V gene TRBV29-1, with 8 bases aligning to TRBD1. The CDR3 runs to 13 residues. Germline CDR1 is SQVTM and CDR2 is ANQGSEA. The V gene end was trimmed by 1 base and the J gene end by 6 bases; junction bases not matched to a gene: 2. The CDR3 loop is CSVEGTGGNEQFF. Written as DNA, the CDR3 is TGCAGCGTTGAAGGTACAGGGGGCAATGAGCAGTTCTTC.

The chain has TRBV15 and TRBJ2-1, with D possibly TRBD1 on 6 matching bases. Germline lookup yields CDR1 LNHNV and CDR2 YYDKDF (reference sequence). The germline V and J ends were trimmed by 1 base and 2 bases, with 12 bases remaining between them. CDR3 size: 16 residues. The CDR3 DNA is TGTGCCACCAGCAGAGGACGAAGGGGGACCTACAATGAGCAGTTCTTC. This encodes CATSRGRRGTYNEQFF.

The genes are TRBV7-9 and TRBJ1-1; 7 bases are a match to TRBD1. The length of the CDR3 is 17 residues. Germline-derived CDR1 and CDR2 are SEHNR and FQNEAQ (reference sequence). The ends lost 1 base at V and 1 base at J; junction bases unmatched: 9. The CDR3 region is CASSLDVGGTANTEAFF. CDR3 nucleotide sequence: TGTGCCAGCAGCTTAGATGTAGGCGGGACAGCGAACACTGAAGCTTTCTTT.

The chain employs TRBV2 and TRBJ1-1; tentative D call: TRBD1 (6 bases). Trimming left V 7 bases short and J 2 bases short, with 11 bases between. The CDR3 contains 13 residues. Germline V CDR1 and CDR2: SNHLY, FYNNEI. The CDR3, as DNA: TGTGCCAGCATTACAGGGTCCAACACTGAAGCTTTCTTT. This codes for CASITGSNTEAFF.

This chain links TRBV7-8 with TRBJ2-7; 7 bases line up with TRBD1. CDR3 length: 13 amino acids. Looked up from germline, CDR1 is SGHVS and CDR2 is FQNEAQ. J lost 2 bases, V lost 5 bases, and 3 bases had no gene match. The CDR3 is CASSQGTAYEQYF. CDR3 bases: TGTGCCAGCAGCCAAGGGACAGCCTACGAGCAGTACTTC.

The chain combines TRBV10-1 with TRBJ1-5, with 8 nucleotides matching TRBD1. V was clipped by 6 bases and J by 7 bases; unmatched bases: 5. This CDR3 contains 13 residues. Germline CDR1 WNHNN, CDR2 SYGVQD (reference sequence). CDR3: CASSRGPGQPQHF. DNA for the CDR3: TGCGCCAGCAGCAGGGGGCCGGGGCAGCCCCAGCATTTT.

This chain joins TRBV28 and TRBJ2-3; 7 bases are a match to TRBD2. V shed 2 bases and J 0 bases; nucleotides not matched to a gene: 5. There are 16 residues in the CDR3. The germline V gene encodes CDR1 MDHEN and CDR2 SYDVKM. CDR3 amino acids: CASSLVVSGSTDTQYF. In nucleotides, the CDR3 is TGTGCCAGCAGTTTAGTAGTTAGCGGGAGCACAGATACGCAGTATTTT.

The J gene is TRBJ1-6, the V gene TRBV7-2, with TRBD1 matching over 8 bases. V was pared by 6 bases and J by 4 bases, with 8 bases of the junction left unmatched. Germline V gives CDR1 SGHTA, CDR2 FQGNSA. This CDR3 comprises 16 residues. CDR3 coding DNA: TGTGCCAGCAGTTCGCCGGGACAGGCGTATAATTCACCCCTCCACTTT. Translated, it gives CASSSPGQAYNSPLHF.